Below are 12 T cell receptor beta chains sequenced from a single sample in a study of blood T cell repertoires in COVID-19. Clones were sequenced by immunoSEQ multiplex PCR, and TCRdb holds only the in-frame ones, with some missing. Seen here are 350,000 or so clones, approximately 89% observed once, and the top ten hold over 9.5%. Sequences were obtained from peripheral blood. The receptors here all came from a woman under 40 with COVID-19, enrolled during active disease.

This clone was seen just once. The CDR3 reads CASSPTGANTEAFF. CDR3 DNA: TGTGCCAGCAGCCCGACAGGGGCTAACACTGAAGCTTTCTTT. V gene TRBV5-8 combines with J gene TRBJ1-1; TRBD1 agrees at 8 bases. This CDR3 comprises 14 residues. The germline gives CDR1 SGHTS, CDR2 YDEGEE. V lost 4 bases to trimming and J lost 2 bases; unmatched junction nucleotides: 4.

The chain couples TRBV5-1 to TRBJ2-7; 12 bases align to TRBD2. The CDR3 length is 16 residues. Trimming took 3 bases from V and 5 from J; bases not matched to a gene: 9. Germline CDR1 SGHRS, CDR2 YFSETQ. CDR3 DNA: TGCGCCAGCAGCTCCCTACTAGCGGGAGGTTCAGACGAGCAGTACTTC. Translating it yields CASSSLLAGGSDEQYF.

V is TRBV6-5 and J is TRBJ1-1, with D perhaps matching TRBD1 (6 bases). Germline values: CDR1 MNHEY, CDR2 SVGAGI. V lost 2 bases and J lost 5, with 18 bases in between. The CDR3 runs to 16 residues. The CDR3 DNA reads as TGTGCCAGCAGTTACGCCTTTCGGGGGGCCGGGACTGAAGCTTTCTTT. The encoded protein is CASSYAFRGAGTEAFF.

The chain couples TRBV30 to TRBJ2-1; D gene ambiguous. The V gene's germline CDR1 is GTSNPN and CDR2 SVGIG (reference sequence). The CDR3 spans 14 residues. Trimming took off 0 bases at V and 1 base at J, with 7 bases between the two ends. CDR3 region: CAWSVRSSYNEQFF. CDR3 nucleotides: TGTGCCTGGAGTGTTCGGAGTTCCTACAATGAGCAGTTCTTC. Drawing the rest from reference TRBV30 and TRBJ2-1, the complete variable domain is SQTIHQWPATLVQPVGSPLSLECTVEGTSNPNLYWYRQAAGRGLQLLFYSVGIGQISSEVPQNLSASRPQDRQFILSSKKLLLSDSGFYLCAWSVRSSYNEQFFGPGTRLTVL.

This clone was found a few times. The J gene is TRBJ1-3, the V gene TRBV30; a weak D match, TRBD1 (5 bases). V was shortened by 5 bases and J by 0 bases, with 5 bases between the two germline ends. This CDR3 is 12 amino acids long. The germline gives CDR1 GTSNPN, CDR2 SVGIG (reference sequence). The CDR3 DNA follows: TGTGCCTGGGACAGCTCTGGAAACACCATATATTTT. Protein: CAWDSSGNTIYF.

DNA for the CDR3: TGTGCCACAGCTACTAGCGGGAGTTGGGATACGCAGTATTTT. Translated: CATATSGSWDTQYF. V gene TRBV15 combines with J gene TRBJ2-3, with TRBD2 matching over 11 bases. Germline CDR1 LNHNV, CDR2 YYDKDF (reference sequence). This CDR3 is 14 amino acids long. The ends lost 9 bases at V and 6 bases at J; junction bases unmatched: 8.

This rearrangement joins TRBV9 to TRBJ2-1; the match to TRBD2 covers 7 bases. This CDR3 has 16 residues. The ends lost 4 bases at V and 0 bases at J; junction bases unmatched: 7. The V gene's germline CDR1 is SGDLS and CDR2 YYNGEE. This CDR3 is CASSPSGVGSYNEQFF. CDR3 DNA sequence: TGTGCCAGCAGCCCAAGCGGGGTGGGCTCCTACAATGAGCAGTTCTTC.

V gene TRBV27 combines with J gene TRBJ2-7; 12 nucleotides align to TRBD1. Germline V gene data show CDR1 as MNHEY and CDR2 as SMNVEV (reference sequence). After removal of 5 bases from V and 6 bases from J, the junction contained 8 bases not matched to a gene. The CDR3 is 15 residues long. In DNA form, the CDR3 reads TGTGCCAGCAGTGCCCTGGGACAGGGGGCACGCGAGCAGTACTTC. As protein: CASSALGQGAREQYF.

The rearrangement joins TRBV28 to TRBJ2-5, with 8 bases aligning to TRBD2. This CDR3 is 14 amino acids long. Trimming cost V 3 bases and J 14 bases; bases outside gene matches: 14. Germline V gene sequence: CDR1 MDHEN, CDR2 SYDVKM. The CDR3 region has the DNA TGTGCCAGCAGTTTCTCGACTAGCGTGCTGGGGAGTTACTTC. Translated, it gives CASSFSTSVLGSYF.

This rearrangement joins TRBV5-4 to TRBJ2-1; 8 nucleotides agree with TRBD2. Losses at the gene ends were 4 bases for V and 15 bases for J; bases not matched to a gene: 9. Per the germline V gene, CDR1 is SGHNT and CDR2 is YYREEE (reference sequence). CDR3 length equals 12 residues. The CDR3 region is CASSPGTRKRFF. The CDR3 DNA sequence: TGTGCCAGCAGCCCCGGGACTAGGAAGCGGTTCTTC.

V gene TRBV3-1 (or the pseudogene TRBV3-2) combines with J gene TRBJ2-1; TRBD2 aligns across 11 bases. Germline values: CDR1 LGHDT, CDR2 YNNKEL (reference sequence). The V and J ends lost 7 bases and 5 bases, in that order; junction bases with no gene match: 4. The CDR3 loop spans 14 amino acids. Here the CDR3 reads CASTLAGGNNEQFF. DNA of the CDR3: TGTGCCAGCACGCTAGCGGGAGGTAACAATGAGCAGTTCTTC.

This clone showed up just a few times. The sample has other DNA sequences that encode this CDR3 too. V usage is TRBV9 and J usage is TRBJ2-7; the D is unclear. Germline CDR1 SGDLS, CDR2 YYNGEE. Trimming took off 0 bases at V and 3 bases at J, with 10 bases between the two ends. The CDR3 totals 14 residues. CDR3 sequence: CASSVDPGIYEQYF. CDR3 DNA: TGTGCCAGCAGCGTAGATCCGGGTATCTACGAGCAGTACTTC.